The 17 T cell receptor beta chains below were found in one sample sequenced in a study of identical twins. MiXCR was run by TCRdb on the 5' RACE reads, yielding one entry per CDR3 protein. The data show some 500,000 distinct CDR3 sequences, roughly a fifth seen once. The same specimen was also included in a second study, on T cells expressing NK-cell markers.

Sequenced material: CD4+ T cells sorted from blood. The receptors shown here come from a woman between 18 and 29 years old in good health.

The table lists this clonotype with a few counts. The V and J genes are TRBV4-3 and TRBJ2-7; D is perhaps TRBD1 (5 bases). V was cut by 2 bases and J by 2 bases, with 13 bases left in between. Germline CDR1 is LGHNA and CDR2 is YSLEER. The length of the CDR3 is 15 residues. The CDR3 nucleotides read TGCGCCAGCAGCCAACAATCGGGCAGGGCCTACGAGCAGTACTTC. It codes for CASSQQSGRAYEQYF.

The rearrangement joins TRBV10-3 to TRBJ2-1, with D maybe TRBD1 (6 bases). The germline V gene encodes CDR1 ENHRY and CDR2 SYGVKD. Trimming removed 10 bases from V and 14 bases from J, with 18 bases in between. This CDR3 comprises 11 residues. CDR3 in DNA: TGTGCCACCGGTCCAGGGGAGAGGGAGTTCTTC. Encoded protein: CATGPGEREFF.

There are a few counts of this clonotype. This rearrangement joins TRBV12-3 or TRBV12-4 to TRBJ2-7; no definite D call. CDR3 length: 12 residues. Trimming removed 2 bases from V and 7 bases from J, with 9 bases in between. DNA of the CDR3: TGTGCCAGCAGTTTATATAGCAAGGAGCAGTACTTC. Its protein is CASSLYSKEQYF.

There are a few counts of this clonotype. The chain joins TRBV12-3 or TRBV12-4 to TRBJ2-7; unclear D gene. The CDR3 covers 12 residues. V lost 3 bases and J 5 bases, leaving 8 bases between the germline ends. CDR3 coding DNA: TGTGCCAGCAGTTTGGAGTCACACGAGCAGTACTTC. Translation: CASSLESHEQYF.

The sample holds a few counts of this clonotype. The V call is TRBV5-1, the J call TRBJ2-1; 9 bases agree with TRBD2. CDR1 is SGHRS, CDR2 YFSETQ, per germline. The CDR3 contains 14 residues. V dropped 5 bases and J dropped 2; count of bases not matched to a gene: 2. In nucleotides, the CDR3 is TGCGCCAGCAGGTCTAGCGGGGCCTACAATGAGCAGTTCTTC. Protein: CASRSSGAYNEQFF.

This chain connects TRBV7-2 to TRBJ1-2; D might be TRBD1 (6 bases). Trimming left V 1 base short and J 3 bases short, with 9 bases between. The CDR3 is 14 residues long. Per the germline V gene, CDR1 is SGHTA and CDR2 is FQGNSA. DNA of the CDR3: TGTGCCAGCAGCTTAGAATGGACAGACTATGGCTACACCTTC. Amino acid sequence: CASSLEWTDYGYTF.

This chain connects TRBV25-1 to TRBJ2-7; tentatively, D is TRBD2 (5 bases). The CDR3 consists of 15 residues. The germline V gene encodes CDR1 MGHDK and CDR2 SYGVNS. V lost 8 bases and J lost 1, with 18 bases in between. The CDR3 region is CASSQIGSGSYEQYF. The CDR3 coding sequence is TGTGCCAGCTCTCAAATCGGCAGCGGATCCTACGAGCAGTACTTC.

The genes are TRBV5-6 and TRBJ1-1, with 7 bases matching TRBD1. The CDR3 is 15 residues long. J lost 8 bases, V lost 4 bases, and 14 bases had no gene match. Germline V lookup: CDR1 SGHDT, CDR2 YYEEEE. CDR3 protein: CASSLRQGELMEAFF. The CDR3 region has the DNA TGTGCCAGCAGCCTTAGACAGGGAGAACTAATGGAAGCTTTCTTT. Complete variable domain (other parts from reference TRBV5-6 and TRBJ1-1): DAGVTQSPTHLIKTRGQQVTLRCSPKSGHDTVSWYQQALGQGPQFIFQYYEEEERQRGNFPDRFSGHQFPNYSSELNVNALLLGDSALYLCASSLRQGELMEAFFGQGTRLTVV.

The CDR3 sequence is CASSPRGLAEYEQFF. CDR3 bases: TGTGCCAGCAGCCCTCGGGGGCTAGCGGAGTACGAGCAGTTCTTC. The chain uses TRBV3-1 and TRBJ2-1, with D possibly TRBD2 on 7 matching bases. The germline V and J ends were trimmed by 4 bases and 10 bases, with 20 bases remaining between them. The germline gives CDR1 LGHDT, CDR2 YNNKEL (reference sequence). The CDR3 extends over 15 amino acids.

V is TRBV10-3 and J is TRBJ1-5, with D possibly being TRBD1 (5 bases). The CDR3 sequence is 14 residues long. The V gene's germline CDR1 is ENHRY and CDR2 SYGVKD. Trimming took 4 bases from V and 2 from J, leaving 9 bases between them. As DNA, the CDR3 is TGTGCCATCAGTGGGGGACCGCGCAATCAGCCCCAGCATTTT. This encodes CAISGGPRNQPQHF.

J is TRBJ1-1 and V is TRBV6-2 or TRBV6-3; D possibly corresponds to TRBD1 (6 bases). V lost 6 bases to trimming and J lost 10 bases, with 15 bases between them. The CDR3 length is 12 residues. In germline, CDR1 is MNHEY, CDR2 SVGEGT. The DNA of the CDR3 is TGTGCCAGCAGCCTAAGACAGGCGGGAGCTTTCTTT. This gives the protein CASSLRQAGAFF.

The chain is built from TRBV9 and TRBJ2-3, with D possibly TRBD1 on 6 matching bases. The V gene lost 5 bases and the J gene lost 1 base, with 14 bases spanning the gap. The CDR3 loop spans 15 amino acids. CDR1 is SGDLS and CDR2 is YYNGEE in the germline V gene. The CDR3 DNA follows: TGTGCCAGCAGTCGTAGCAGGGGCGGCACAGATACGCAGTATTTT. This gives the protein CASSRSRGGTDTQYF.

This clonotype was seen a few times. The V call is TRBV6-5, the J call TRBJ2-7; possible D gene TRBD2, 6 bases. V lost 0 bases and J 2 bases, leaving 11 bases between the germline ends. The CDR3 runs 15 residues. Germline CDR1 and CDR2: MNHEY and SVGAGI. DNA for the CDR3: TGTGCCAGCAGTTACTCGACTAGGGGAGCCTACGAGCAGTACTTC. Translating gives CASSYSTRGAYEQYF.

Ten or more counts support this clonotype. The rearrangement joins TRBV12-3 or TRBV12-4 to TRBJ2-1, with 9 bases identical to TRBD2. The J segment lost 6 bases and the V segment lost 5 bases, leaving 11 bases of the junction unmatched. This CDR3 has 16 amino acids. The chain's CDR3 is CASSRREGTSSNEQFF. The CDR3 DNA sequence: TGTGCCAGCAGTCGCAGGGAGGGGACTAGCTCCAATGAGCAGTTCTTC.

The rearrangement joins TRBV4-3 to TRBJ2-7; 8 bases align to TRBD1. Germline values: CDR1 LGHNA, CDR2 YSLEER. The CDR3 has 14 residues. V shed 4 bases, J shed 3 bases, and the junction held 5 bases outside the gene matches. CDR3 in amino acids: CASSPQTGGYEQYF. The CDR3 bases are TGCGCCAGCAGCCCCCAAACAGGGGGCTACGAGCAGTACTTC.

This clonotype has just a few counts. CDR3 loop: CASSWGLSSYEQYF. The CDR3 region has the DNA TGTGCCAGCAGTTGGGGCCTAAGCTCCTACGAGCAGTACTTC. The chain is built from TRBV27 and TRBJ2-7; perhaps TRBD1 as D (5 bases). V lost 4 bases and J lost 0, with 10 bases in between. Looked up from germline, CDR1 is MNHEY and CDR2 is SMNVEV (reference sequence). The CDR3 is 14 residues long.

This clonotype was counted only a few times. This chain uses TRBV9 with TRBJ2-1; no clear D. Trimming removed 0 bases at V and 9 bases at J, with 7 bases between. The CDR3 runs 12 residues. Germline V CDR1 and CDR2: SGDLS, YYNGEE. CDR3 sequence reads: CASSVGAPEQFF. The CDR3, as DNA: TGTGCCAGCAGCGTAGGGGCACCTGAGCAGTTCTTC.